One T cell receptor beta chain is described in this entry. Sequencing involved patients with CD8+CD57+ cell expansion previously shown by flow cytometry. Germline assignment: CDR1 SGDLS and CDR2 YYNGEE. V was trimmed by 4 bases and J by 15 bases, leaving 24 bases between them. There are 14 residues in the CDR3. The sample originates from a study of CD8+CD57+ T cells in acquired aplastic anemia. Genomic DNA served as template for TCR beta VDJ and CDR3 profiling. From the reads, TCRdb called clonotypes with MiXCR, one entry per CDR3 protein. This sample has about 260,000 distinct CDR3 sequences, with around 82% found just once.

V is TRBV9 and J is TRBJ2-3; D may match TRBD1 or TRBD2 (5 bases each). The material sequenced was sorted CD4+, CD8+, or CD8+CD57+ T cells (not recorded which) from PBMCs. The sequence came from a human donor with aplastic anemia. CDR3 loop: CASSFTAGSEAFYF. The CDR3 bases are TGTGCCAGCAGCTTCACTGCAGGGAGCGAAGCTTTCTATTTT.